This entry lists 11 T cell receptor beta chains sequenced from one sample in a study of CD8+ T cells in alopecia areata. After isolation, RNA underwent reverse transcription to generate cDNA as the sequencing template. Method: immunoSEQ multiplex PCR; TCRdb's copy keeps in-frame clones and lacks some. The sample consists of about 200,000 clones, 56% of them appearing once. Source material: CD8+ T cells sorted from blood. The source is a human donor in good health.

This chain joins TRBV4-1 and TRBJ2-5, with TRBD2 identical over 10 bases. This CDR3 region has 17 residues. The ends lost 1 base at V and 2 bases at J; junction bases unmatched: 7. Looked up from germline, CDR1 is MGHRA and CDR2 is YSYEKL. The CDR3 DNA sequence: TGCGCCAGCAGCCAAGGCACTAGCGGGGCGAGTCAAGAGACCCAGTACTTC. As protein: CASSQGTSGASQETQYF.

This chain joins TRBV27 and TRBJ1-2; D possibly corresponds to TRBD1 (6 bases). Germline V lookup: CDR1 MNHEY, CDR2 SMNVEV (reference sequence). The ends were cut back, 8 bases at V and 3 bases at J, with 19 bases in the middle. The CDR3 extends over 15 amino acids. CDR3 sequence reads: CASSFGGGNHYGYTF. The DNA of the CDR3 is TGTGCCAGCTCCTTTGGGGGCGGTAACCACTATGGCTACACCTTC.

This chain's CDR3 is CASRYQETQYF. In DNA form, the CDR3 reads TGTGCCAGCAGGTACCAAGAGACCCAGTACTTC. The V and J genes are TRBV11-2 and TRBJ2-5; the D is unclear. Trimming shortened V by 6 bases and J by 0 bases, and 2 bases separated the two germline ends. Germline assignment: CDR1 SGHAT and CDR2 FQNNGV. The CDR3 length is 11 residues.

V is TRBV7-9 and J is TRBJ2-2; D may be TRBD2 (6 bases). This CDR3 is 17 amino acids long. V was pared by 5 bases and J by 5 bases, with 21 bases between. Germline V gene data show CDR1 as SEHNR and CDR2 as FQNEAQ (reference sequence). The CDR3 here is CASSPATLLRGTGELFF. In nucleotides, the CDR3 is TGTGCCAGCAGCCCAGCGACACTCCTTCGGGGGACCGGGGAGCTGTTTTTT.

The CDR3 DNA sequence: TGTGCCAGCAGCGTGAACTCTGAAGGCTACACCTTC. It is translated as CASSVNSEGYTF. The genes are TRBV5-6 and TRBJ1-2, with D hard to call. Looked up from germline, CDR1 is SGHDT and CDR2 is YYEEEE. The CDR3 totals 12 residues. V dropped 4 bases and J dropped 8 bases, with 12 bases sitting between them. Using reference TRBV5-6 and TRBJ1-2 for the parts outside the CDR3, the full variable domain is DAGVTQSPTHLIKTRGQQVTLRCSPKSGHDTVSWYQQALGQGPQFIFQYYEEEERQRGNFPDRFSGHQFPNYSSELNVNALLLGDSALYLCASSVNSEGYTFGSGTRLTVV.

This clone was counted a few times. This chain joins TRBV29-1 and TRBJ2-7; D is perhaps TRBD1 or TRBD2 (7 bases each). CDR1 SQVTM and CDR2 ANQGSEA come from the germline V gene. The CDR3 covers 19 residues. V shed 1 base and J shed 5 bases, with 30 bases lying between them. The chain's CDR3 is CSVEGPLEGSDREGDEQYF. In DNA form, the CDR3 reads TGCAGCGTTGAAGGTCCTCTTGAAGGGTCTGACAGGGAGGGGGACGAGCAGTACTTC.

This chain's CDR3 is CSVEPTSVSPDTQYF. CDR3 bases: TGCAGCGTTGAGCCGACTAGCGTGTCCCCAGATACGCAGTATTTT. The genes are TRBV29-1 and TRBJ2-3; TRBD2 matches 8 bases. The junction had 9 bases not matched to a gene; V was cut back by 3 bases and J by 4 bases. The CDR3 consists of 15 residues. CDR1 and CDR2 from the germline V gene are SQVTM and ANQGSEA.

The V and J genes are TRBV11-2 and TRBJ2-1; D perhaps matches TRBD1 (5 bases). Germline-derived CDR1 and CDR2 are SGHAT and FQNNGV. The CDR3 runs to 14 residues. V shed 1 base and J shed 8 bases, with 12 bases lying between them. CDR3 sequence (DNA): TGTGCCAGCAGCTTAGGGTCAAGGGGCGATGAGCAGTTCTTC. Translation: CASSLGSRGDEQFF.

The J gene is TRBJ1-3, the V gene TRBV5-1, with TRBD1 matching 7 bases. Trimming at V came to 5 bases and at J to 4 bases, leaving 9 bases not matched to a gene. The CDR3 is 15 residues long. From germline, CDR1 is SGHRS and CDR2 YFSETQ. The chain's CDR3 is CASRVEGTAGNTIYF. DNA for the CDR3: TGCGCCAGCAGAGTTGAAGGGACAGCCGGAAACACCATATATTTT. The full variable domain, completed using reference TRBV5-1 and TRBJ1-3, is KAGVTQTPRYLIKTRGQQVTLSCSPISGHRSVSWYQQTPGQGLQFLFEYFSETQRNKGNFPGRFSGRQFSNSRSEMNVSTLELGDSALYLCASRVEGTAGNTIYFGEGSWLTVV.

This clone was recorded once. CDR3 loop: CASSQGLYEQYF. The CDR3 DNA sequence: TGTGCCAGCAGCCAAGGTCTATACGAGCAGTACTTC. The chain joins TRBV14 to TRBJ2-7; no clear D. Germline V gene sequence: CDR1 SGHDN, CDR2 FVKESK. The CDR3 totals 12 residues. Trimming cost V 1 base and J 4 bases, with 5 bases left between them.

The rearrangement links TRBV30 to TRBJ2-3; D is uncertain. With 0 bases removed from V and 6 bases from J, the gap between germline ends came to 4 bases. This CDR3 region has 11 residues. CDR1 and CDR2 (germline): GTSNPN, SVGIG (reference sequence). CDR3 DNA: TGTGCCTGGAGTGTTGGCGATACGCAGTATTTT. It specifies CAWSVGDTQYF.